These 9 T cell receptor beta chains came from one sample sequenced in a study of OX40 agonist ivuxolimab in advanced cancers. The data were produced by immunoSEQ multiplex PCR, yet TCRdb's version contains in-frame clones alone and is incomplete. The table records over 70,000 clones, about 88% of them present only once. The input for sequencing was CD4+ or CD8+ T cells sorted from blood, taken in a trial of the OX40 agonist ivuxolimab. All receptors derive from an adult with an advanced solid tumor such as melanoma, head and neck, liver or kidney cancer.

The chain couples TRBV21-1 to TRBJ2-7. TRBV21-1 represents a pseudogene. This CDR3 is built from 11 residues. CDR3 in DNA: TGTGCCAGCAGCAATGGGGGGCAGGGGTACTTC. This encodes CASSNGGQGYF.

This chain uses TRBV27 with TRBJ1-5; 7 bases match TRBD1. CDR1 MNHEY and CDR2 SMNVEV come from the germline V gene (reference sequence). After removal of 0 bases from V and 3 bases from J, the junction contained 11 bases not matched to a gene. The CDR3 covers 18 residues. CDR3 bases: TGTGCCAGCAGTTTATCGCGGCGAGGACAGGCCCCCAATCAGCCCCAGCATTTT. As protein: CASSLSRRGQAPNQPQHF.

V and J are TRBV18 and TRBJ2-2; TRBD2 aligns across 10 bases. The length of the CDR3 is 16 residues. The V and J ends lost 3 bases and 7 bases, in that order; junction bases with no gene match: 8. The germline V gene encodes CDR1 KGHSH and CDR2 LQKENI. CDR3 bases: TGTGCCAGCTCACCGGGCCTAGCGGGGGCAGGCGGGGAGCTGTTTTTT. This sequence encodes CASSPGLAGAGGELFF.

CDR3 sequence (DNA): TGTGCCAGCTCAACTAGCCCCTTCACAGATACGCAGTATTTT. Its translation: CASSTSPFTDTQYF. V and J are TRBV18 and TRBJ2-3, with a possible D match to TRBD2 (6 bases). Trimming took off 5 bases at V and 2 bases at J, with 11 bases between the two ends. The CDR3 runs to 14 residues. CDR1 and CDR2 from the germline V gene are KGHSH and LQKENI.

The chain recombines TRBV19 with TRBJ2-2, with D possibly being TRBD2 (6 bases). Germline CDR1 reads LNHDA; CDR2 reads SQIVND (reference sequence). This CDR3 has 16 amino acids. V gave up 5 bases and J gave up 0 bases, with 13 bases separating them. CDR3 sequence reads: CASSVRGGTNTGELFF. The CDR3 bases are TGTGCCAGTAGTGTACGTGGGGGGACGAACACCGGGGAGCTGTTTTTT. Variable domain in full (rest from reference TRBV19 and TRBJ2-2): DGGITQSPKYLFRKEGQNVTLSCEQNLNHDAMYWYRQDPGQGLRLIYYSQIVNDFQKGDIAEGYSVSREKKESFPLTVTSAQKNPTAFYLCASSVRGGTNTGELFFGEGSRLTVL.

This chain joins TRBV5-1 and TRBJ1-1; no clear D gene. The CDR3 spans 15 residues. CDR1 is SGHRS and CDR2 is YFSETQ in the germline V gene. V lost 4 bases to trimming and J lost 0 bases, with 13 bases between them. CDR3 bases: TGCGCCAGCAGCCCTTCCGGCGGTGTGAACACTGAAGCTTTCTTT. It translates to CASSPSGGVNTEAFF.

The chain recombines TRBV5-1 with TRBJ2-3, with D tentatively TRBD2 (7 bases). In germline, CDR1 is SGHRS, CDR2 YFSETQ. CDR3 size: 17 residues. Trimming stripped 4 bases from V and 1 base from J, with 19 bases between. CDR3 residues: CASSHHLRRGRTDTQYF. DNA of the CDR3: TGCGCCAGCAGCCACCACCTGAGGCGGGGGCGCACAGATACGCAGTATTTT.

This clone showed up many times. The rearrangement joins TRBV10-3 to TRBJ1-3; D is unclear. The germline V gene encodes CDR1 ENHRY and CDR2 SYGVKD. Trimming pared 4 bases from V and 7 bases from J, leaving 5 bases between. The CDR3 has 11 amino acids. The CDR3 DNA reads TGTGCCATCAGTGGGCAGAACACCATATATTTT. It specifies CAISGQNTIYF.

This chain connects TRBV19 to TRBJ2-7; TRBD1 aligns across 10 bases. This CDR3 spans 15 amino acids. Germline CDR1 LNHDA, CDR2 SQIVND (reference sequence). V trimming: 5 bases; J trimming: 5 bases; junction bases outside the gene matches: 9. CDR3 bases: TGTGCCAGTAGTCCAGCCCGGGACAGGGGCCACGAGCAGTACTTC. Translated: CASSPARDRGHEQYF.